Shown below are 14 T cell receptor beta chains from a single sample sequenced in a study of control samples from healthy donors and cancer patients. Data came from immunoSEQ multiplex PCR; TCRdb stores just in-frame clones and leaves some out. The sample includes about 180,000 clones, 90% seen only once; the top ten take about 1.4%. Sequencing was performed on blood. These receptors were taken from a woman in her forties or fifties in good health.

This sequence joins TRBV7-2 and TRBJ1-1; D is perhaps TRBD1 (5 bases). CDR1 is SGHTA, CDR2 FQGNSA, per germline. Trimming left V 5 bases short and J 9 bases short, with 22 bases between. CDR3 length: 15 residues. Here the CDR3 DNA reads TGTGCCAGCAGCCAAGGGGTGACAGTTCGGCGAAAAGCTTTCTTT. It encodes CASSQGVTVRRKAFF.

The chain recombines TRBV5-6 with TRBJ2-3, with no clear D. Germline V gene sequence: CDR1 SGHDT, CDR2 YYEEEE. This CDR3 has 13 residues. The germline V and J ends were trimmed by 4 bases and 1 base, with 7 bases remaining between them. This chain's CDR3 is CASSIKGTDTQYF. CDR3 DNA: TGTGCCAGCAGCATCAAGGGCACAGATACGCAGTATTTT.

V is TRBV13 and J is TRBJ1-1; D uncertain. The ends were cut back, 1 base at V and 1 base at J, with 10 bases in the middle. CDR1 and CDR2 (germline): PRHDT, FYEKMQ (reference sequence). The CDR3 covers 15 residues. The CDR3 nucleotides read TGTGCCAGCAGCTTAGATCAGCTCCAGAACACTGAAGCTTTCTTT. Residues: CASSLDQLQNTEAFF. The full variable domain, rest sourced from reference TRBV13 and TRBJ1-1, is AAGVIQSPRHLIKEKRETATLKCYPIPRHDTVYWYQQGPGQDPQFLISFYEKMQSDKGSIPDRFSAQQFSDYHSELNMSSLELGDSALYFCASSLDQLQNTEAFFGQGTRLTVV.

CDR3 sequence: CASSEGLVEQFF. The CDR3 coding sequence is TGTGCCAGCAGTGAAGGGTTAGTTGAGCAGTTCTTC. V usage is TRBV2 and J usage is TRBJ2-1; D not resolved. The germline V gene has CDR1 SNHLY and CDR2 FYNNEI. CDR3 length equals 12 residues. Trimming took 1 base from V and 9 from J, leaving 7 bases between them. Using reference TRBV2 and TRBJ2-1 for the parts outside the CDR3, the full variable domain is EPEVTQTPSHQVTQMGQEVILRCVPISNHLYFYWYRQILGQKVEFLVSFYNNEISEKSEIFDDQFSVERPDGSNFTLKIRSTKLEDSAMYFCASSEGLVEQFFGPGTRLTVL.

This clone was detected once. The chain employs TRBV19 and TRBJ1-1; no reliable D call. The germline V gene has CDR1 LNHDA and CDR2 SQIVND (reference sequence). The CDR3 spans 12 residues. Between the trimmed V and J ends, which lost 8 bases and 0 bases, there was a span of 7 bases. CDR3 sequence: CASGRVNTEAFF. The CDR3 coding sequence is TGTGCCAGTGGCCGGGTGAACACTGAAGCTTTCTTT.

CDR3 protein: CAWSPSIRRGLGYTF. In DNA, the CDR3 is TGTGCCTGGAGCCCAAGCATACGGAGGGGGCTTGGCTACACCTTC. This sequence joins TRBV30 and TRBJ1-2; 7 nucleotides line up with TRBD1. From germline, CDR1 is GTSNPN and CDR2 SVGIG (reference sequence). Trimming took 3 bases from V and 7 from J; bases not matched to a gene: 14. The CDR3 has 15 residues.

This sequence joins TRBV9 and TRBJ1-5; the D is unclear. The CDR3 runs 16 residues. Trimming took off 0 bases at V and 4 bases at J, with 14 bases between the two ends. The germline CDR1 and CDR2 sequences are SGDLS and YYNGEE. In nucleotides, the CDR3 is TGTGCCAGCAGCGTAGGCCCTTGGGATTTAAATCAGCCCCAGCATTTT. This encodes CASSVGPWDLNQPQHF.

The chain is built from TRBV7-8 and TRBJ1-1; D gene ambiguous. This CDR3 contains 15 residues. The germline V and J ends were trimmed by 2 bases and 1 base, with 11 bases remaining between them. Germline V CDR1 and CDR2: SGHVS, FQNEAQ. CDR3 in amino acids: CASSLRRTENTEAFF. DNA for the CDR3: TGTGCCAGCAGCTTACGCAGAACGGAGAACACTGAAGCTTTCTTT.

The V call is TRBV29-1, the J call TRBJ1-4; D gene uncertain. V was clipped by 5 bases and J by 8 bases, with 9 bases between them. CDR1 and CDR2 (germline): SQVTM, ANQGSEA. This CDR3 has 11 residues. The DNA for the CDR3 is TGCAGCGTTTCAAGAGGCGAAAAACTGTTTTTT. Amino acid sequence: CSVSRGEKLFF.

This chain joins TRBV28 and TRBJ1-4; TRBD1 might be the D (5 bases). The CDR3 is 15 amino acids. Deletions cut 3 bases from V and 9 bases from J, with 17 bases between. From germline, CDR1 is MDHEN and CDR2 SYDVKM. As DNA, the CDR3 is TGTGCCAGCAGTTTGGTTTGGGGGGGGGAGCAAAAACTGTTTTTT. Translation gives CASSLVWGGEQKLFF.

This chain uses TRBV7-2 with TRBJ1-2; perhaps TRBD1 as D (5 bases). Germline CDR1 and CDR2: SGHTA and FQGNSA. The CDR3 is made up of 13 amino acids. Trimming pared 5 bases from V and 5 bases from J, leaving 12 bases between. CDR3 nucleotide sequence: TGTGCCAGCAGCCCCGGGACGGTATATGGCTACACCTTC. This sequence encodes CASSPGTVYGYTF.

V is TRBV7-9 and J is TRBJ2-2, with a tentative D call TRBD1 (5 bases). The CDR3 is 16 residues long. Trimming stripped 5 bases from V and 2 bases from J, with 15 bases between. CDR1 and CDR2 from the germline V gene are SEHNR and FQNEAQ (reference sequence). CDR3 amino acids: CASSRRTQANTGELFF. The CDR3 DNA reads TGTGCCAGCAGCAGACGGACACAGGCCAACACCGGGGAGCTGTTTTTT. Filled out from reference TRBV7-9 and TRBJ2-2, the complete variable domain reads DTGVSQNPRHKITKRGQNVTFRCDPISEHNRLYWYRQTLGQGPEFLTYFQNEAQLEKSRLLSDRFSAERPKGSFSTLEIQRTEQGDSAMYLCASSRRTQANTGELFFGEGSRLTVL.

J is TRBJ2-7 and V is TRBV10-3, with a possible D match to TRBD2 (5 bases). CDR3 length equals 16 residues. Germline lookup yields CDR1 ENHRY and CDR2 SYGVKD. The ends were cut back, 0 bases at V and 5 bases at J, with 17 bases in the middle. The CDR3 loop reads CAISESESGVGHEQYF. The CDR3 DNA is TGTGCCATCAGTGAGTCGGAATCCGGGGTAGGCCACGAGCAGTACTTC.

This sequence joins TRBV18 and TRBJ1-1; 8 bases agree with TRBD1. J lost 1 base, V lost 3 bases, and 7 bases had no gene match. This CDR3 has 16 amino acids. The germline V gene encodes CDR1 KGHSH and CDR2 LQKENI. The CDR3 reads CASSPRRQGSNTEAFF. For the CDR3, the DNA is TGTGCCAGCTCACCCCGTCGACAGGGGTCGAACACTGAAGCTTTCTTT.